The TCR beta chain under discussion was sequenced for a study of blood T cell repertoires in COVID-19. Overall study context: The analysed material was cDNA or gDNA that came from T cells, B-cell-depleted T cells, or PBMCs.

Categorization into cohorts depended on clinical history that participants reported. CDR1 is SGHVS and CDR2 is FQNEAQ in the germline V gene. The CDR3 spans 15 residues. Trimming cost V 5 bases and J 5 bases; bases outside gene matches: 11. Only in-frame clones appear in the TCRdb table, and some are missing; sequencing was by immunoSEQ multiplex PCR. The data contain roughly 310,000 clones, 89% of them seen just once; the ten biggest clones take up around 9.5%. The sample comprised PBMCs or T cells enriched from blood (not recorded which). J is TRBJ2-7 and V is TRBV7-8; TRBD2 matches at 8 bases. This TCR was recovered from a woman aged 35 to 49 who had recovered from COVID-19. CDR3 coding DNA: TGTGCCAGCAGCCCGAGCGGCGGGAGGTTCCACGAGCAGTACTTC. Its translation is CASSPSGGRFHEQYF.